The T cell receptor beta chain described here comes from a study of T-cell memory formation after mild COVID-19 (dated by TCRdb to the early 2020s). Background on the whole study: Most TCR sequence clusters were specific to one of the two donors. T-cell clones expanding and contracting after mild COVID-19 in a couple of donors were tracked by longitudinal TCRalpha and TCRbeta repertoire sequencing. The cohort was made up of two young adult volunteers, one female and one male, who were previously healthy. General conclusions and limits of the study: The study covered only a couple of mild cases, and larger cohorts including severe cases with pre-infection samples were considered necessary. Some responding clones were detected in pre-infection memory, which suggested that pre-existing cross-reactive memory T cells had joined the SARS-CoV-2 response. Clones contracting from day 15 to 85 had balanced CD4/CD8 phenotypes, while a second wave expanding from day 15 to 37 was biased towards CD4+. SARS-CoV-2 specificity of the second-wave clones peaking on day 37 was not confirmed. Contracting CD4+ clones were located mainly in the CM and EM memory subsets, whereas CD8+ clones were found to be enriched in EMRA.

Points on this clonotype: No antigen is known for it. No clone much larger than this one lies a single base away; base qualities are absent.

Measured from the cysteine to the phenylalanine, the CDR3 is 15 residues long. CDR3 DNA only is kept here, 45 bases in frame from base 1. Via the germline V gene, CDR1 is SGHRS and CDR2 YFSETQ. V lost 5 bases and J lost 4 bases; the stretch between them is 15 bases long. Sequencing relied on an Illumina NovaSeq 6000. TCRalpha and TCRbeta cDNA libraries were built by 5'RACE with constant-segment primers, adding sample barcodes and unique molecular identifiers. RNA was extracted from every sample with Trizol reagent. Amplification of the libraries took two PCR steps, and the second step added a second sample barcode plus Illumina TruSeq adapters. Sequencing of libraries was performed on an Illumina NovaSeq with 2 x 150 bp paired-end reads. Regarding the original processing steps: Reads were demultiplexed and collapsed into UMI-guided consensus sequences with migec v1.2.7. Using mixcr v2.1.11, UMI consensuses were aligned to TRA and TRB V and J templates and then assembled into clonotypes. A clonotype was counted as expanded or contracted only if both edgeR and NoisET called the change significant, with noise models trained on biological replicates. For edgeR calls, the cutoffs were a false discovery rate-adjusted p below 0.01 and a log2 fold-change threshold of 1. As an exploratory analysis of dynamics, max-normalized trajectories of the 1000 most abundant clonotypes were examined with PCA combined with hierarchical clustering. The CD4 or CD8 phenotype of responding clones was assigned using the separately sequenced CD4+ and CD8+ repertoires. Clones were called with MiXCR by TCRdb after fastp trimmed the public reads at Q25, and only in-frame beta chains were retained. Here each entry gathers all rows of one CDR3 protein and keeps the most common genes and DNA. The V and J calls come from TCRdb's annotation, not from the publication. The sample table contains about 270,000 distinct CDR3 sequences; only one count was recorded for 16% of them. The ten largest clones take up 20% to 25% of the sample.

Ficoll-Paque density gradient centrifugation was used to isolate PBMCs. The chain employs TRBV5-1 and TRBJ2-2, and the D gene may be TRBD2, 6 bases matching. The sequenced sample consisted of PBMCs or a T cell subset sorted from them (not recorded which). The TCR originated in a young man who had mild COVID-19 (a few samples of this study predate the infection). The sample titles of this study are shuffled in the database, so cell type and time point are left out; the donor was told from shared clones. CDR3 protein: CASSWRDSATGELFF. In nucleotide form, the sequence is TGCGCCAGCAGTTGGAGGGATTCGGCCACCGGGGAGCTGTTTTTT.